Shown below are 19 T cell receptor beta chains from a single sample sequenced in a study of T cells in Graves' hyperthyroidism and ophthalmopathy. Amplified regions were TCR beta CDR3 sequences from RNA transcripts. Using the HTBI primer set, a first-round RT-PCR was run on the TCR CDR3. TCRdb reanalysed the multiplex PCR reads using MiXCR and keeps one entry per CDR3 protein. Of about 680,000 distinct CDR3 sequences in the sample, approximately 40% were seen once. Source material: blood. The receptor set was obtained from a woman aged 40 to 50 with Graves' hyperthyroidism.

This clonotype was recorded many times. The rearrangement joins TRBV10-3 to TRBJ2-7, with 7 nucleotides matching TRBD1. J was trimmed by 5 bases and V by 7 bases; bases with no gene match: 8. In germline, CDR1 is ENHRY, CDR2 SYGVKD. The CDR3 has 13 amino acids. The DNA of the CDR3 is TGTGCCATCAAGGGACAGACTCGCGACGAGCAGTACTTC. As protein: CAIKGQTRDEQYF.

The rearrangement joins TRBV5-1 to TRBJ2-5; 7 nucleotides align to TRBD1. The CDR3 length is 15 residues. Looked up from germline, CDR1 is SGHRS and CDR2 is YFSETQ. With V trimmed by 4 bases and J by 0 bases, 6 bases remained unmatched. CDR3: CASSLQGQYQETQYF. CDR3 sequence (DNA): TGCGCCAGCAGCCTCCAGGGACAGTACCAAGAGACCCAGTACTTC.

This clonotype has more than one count but fewer than ten. CDR3 in amino acids: CASSEAGADGYTF. CDR3 nucleotides: TGTGCCAGCAGTGAAGCGGGGGCAGATGGCTACACCTTC. The chain employs TRBV2 and TRBJ1-2; tentative D call: TRBD1 (6 bases). Deletions cut 0 bases from V and 6 bases from J, with 8 bases between. The CDR3 has 13 residues. CDR1 and CDR2 (germline): SNHLY, FYNNEI. Filled out from reference TRBV2 and TRBJ1-2, the complete variable domain reads EPEVTQTPSHQVTQMGQEVILRCVPISNHLYFYWYRQILGQKVEFLVSFYNNEISEKSEIFDDQFSVERPDGSNFTLKIRSTKLEDSAMYFCASSEAGADGYTFGSGTRLTVV.

This clonotype was found many times. The chain combines TRBV19 with TRBJ1-2; 8 bases agree with TRBD1. The CDR3 is 14 residues long. V trimming: 1 base; J trimming: 8 bases; junction bases outside the gene matches: 6. Germline values: CDR1 LNHDA, CDR2 SQIVND (reference sequence). For the CDR3, the DNA is TGTGCCAGTAGTATAGGACAGGGGAACCACGGCTACACCTTC. Translated, it gives CASSIGQGNHGYTF.

This rearrangement joins TRBV20-1 to TRBJ2-5; weak D call: TRBD2 (6 bases). In germline, CDR1 is DFQATT, CDR2 SNEGSKA (reference sequence). Trimming cost V 3 bases and J 9 bases, with 20 bases left between them. The CDR3 has 14 residues. The DNA for the CDR3 is TGCAGTGCTAGGGTGGGAGGAGGGGATGAGCCCCAGTACTTC. Its protein is CSARVGGGDEPQYF.

This clonotype was observed at least ten times. The gene calls are TRBV20-1 and TRBJ1-1; no clear D. The CDR3 extends over 13 amino acids. The V and J ends lost 6 bases and 3 bases respectively, with 14 bases between them. Germline assignment: CDR1 DFQATT and CDR2 SNEGSKA (reference sequence). CDR3 sequence reads: CSADTLGDTEAFF. CDR3 coding DNA: TGCAGTGCGGATACCCTGGGCGACACTGAAGCTTTCTTT.

This clonotype was picked up many times. At one end the junction does not follow the germline gene, possibly because of a read error. This chain joins TRBV9 and TRBJ1-4; the D gene is possibly TRBD1 (5 bases). This CDR3 has 13 residues. Germline V CDR1 and CDR2: SGDLS, YYNGEE. CDR3 in amino acids: CASSVRDGETLFF. The CDR3, as DNA: TGTGCCAGCAGCGTTCGGGACGGTGAAACACTGTTTTTT.

This rearrangement joins TRBV6-2 or TRBV6-3 to TRBJ1-1, with D uncertain. Germline loops: CDR1 MNHEY, CDR2 SVGEGT. Trimming shortened V by 8 bases and J by 1 base, and 11 bases separated the two germline ends. The length of the CDR3 is 13 residues. The CDR3 DNA reads TGTGCCAGCGGGTACCTTTGGAACACTGAAGCTTTCTTT. This codes for CASGYLWNTEAFF.

This clonotype was found a few times. The chain combines TRBV9 with TRBJ2-7; 7 nucleotides line up with TRBD1. V shed 4 bases and J 2 bases; nucleotides not matched to a gene: 6. The length of the CDR3 is 14 residues. Germline V gene data show CDR1 as SGDLS and CDR2 as YYNGEE. The CDR3 coding sequence is TGTGCCAGCAGCCGTGCTGGGACAGCCTACGAGCAGTACTTC. Its protein product is CASSRAGTAYEQYF.

As to this clonotype: This may be a read error, as it is one base from a much larger clone. This chain joins TRBV19 and TRBJ1-5; 8 nucleotides agree with TRBD1. The CDR3 is 17 amino acids. CDR1 and CDR2 (germline): LNHDA, SQIVND (reference sequence). The CDR3 sequence: CVSSRVRGQGAYQPQHF. The DNA of the CDR3 is TGTGTCAGTAGTAGAGTTCGTGGACAGGGTGCCTATCAGCCCCAGCATTTT. The full variable domain, rest sourced from reference TRBV19 and TRBJ1-5, is DGGITQSPKYLFRKEGQNVTLSCEQNLNHDAMYWYRQDPGQGLRLIYYSQIVNDFQKGDIAEGYSVSREKKESFPLTVTSAQKNPTAFYLCVSSRVRGQGAYQPQHFGDGTRLSIL.

CDR3 sequence: CASIVWDLGVQTQYF. The CDR3 region has the DNA TGTGCCAGCATCGTTTGGGACTTGGGAGTGCAGACCCAGTACTTC. The genes are TRBV6-6 and TRBJ2-5, with D possibly TRBD2 on 6 matching bases. The CDR3 runs to 15 residues. Germline assignment: CDR1 MNHNY and CDR2 SVGAGI (reference sequence). Between the trimmed V and J ends, which lost 7 bases and 6 bases, there was a span of 21 bases.

The gene calls are TRBV5-5 and TRBJ1-2; no clear D gene. CDR1 and CDR2 from the germline V gene are SGHKS and YYEKEE (reference sequence). Trimming shortened V by 4 bases and J by 8 bases, and 18 bases separated the two germline ends. The CDR3 spans 14 residues. CDR3 in DNA: TGTGCCAGCAGCCCGGGCCCAGTTTCGAGGGGCTACACCTTC. It yields the protein CASSPGPVSRGYTF.

This clonotype showed up many times. The chain couples TRBV4-3 to TRBJ1-1; 9 bases align to TRBD1. The CDR3 consists of 13 residues. CDR1 LGHNA and CDR2 YSLEER come from the germline V gene. Trimming cost V 3 bases and J 5 bases; bases outside gene matches: 1. CDR3 DNA sequence: TGCGCCAGCAGCCAGGGGACAGGGACTGAAGCTTTCTTT. It codes for CASSQGTGTEAFF.

Regarding this clonotype: A much larger clone lies a single base off, so this may be a read error. This chain links TRBV7-2 with TRBJ1-1; 8 bases fit TRBD1. CDR1 and CDR2 from the germline V gene are SGHTA and FQGNSA. V was pared by 5 bases and J by 4 bases, with 6 bases of the junction left unmatched. The CDR3 contains 14 residues. The CDR3 sequence: CASSGGQAGTEAFF. DNA for the CDR3: TGTGCCAGCAGCGGGGGACAGGCGGGCACTGAAGCTTTCTTT.

The chain is built from TRBV12-3 or TRBV12-4 and TRBJ1-2; unclear D gene. V lost 6 bases and J lost 8, with 16 bases in between. The CDR3 runs to 13 residues. The CDR3 sequence is CASRRTILYGYTF. The CDR3 DNA sequence: TGTGCCAGCAGACGGACCATTCTCTACGGCTACACCTTC.

This chain links TRBV19 with TRBJ2-2; a weak D match, TRBD2 (5 bases). The V end lost 7 bases, the J end lost 6 bases, and 15 bases lay between the germline ends. Germline V lookup: CDR1 LNHDA, CDR2 SQIVND (reference sequence). CDR3 size: 14 residues. In DNA form, the CDR3 reads TGTGCCAGTACCACCGGGCTAGCATCCGGGGAGCTGTTTTTT. The encoded protein is CASTTGLASGELFF.

As to this clonotype: This sequence may be a read error, since a much larger clone differs from it by one base. The chain uses TRBV2 and TRBJ1-5; 7 bases align to TRBD1. With V trimmed by 1 base and J by 5 bases, 8 bases remained unmatched. Per germline, CDR1 SNHLY and CDR2 FYNNEI. CDR3 length equals 16 residues. The CDR3 loop reads CASSEEWKDRHQPQHF. Here the CDR3 DNA reads TGTGCCAGCAGTGAAGAGTGGAAGGACAGGCATCAGCCCCAGCATTTT.

V usage is TRBV11-2 and J usage is TRBJ2-2, with D perhaps TRBD1 or TRBD2 (5 bases each). V lost 3 bases and J lost 3, with 11 bases in between. Germline CDR1 SGHAT, CDR2 FQNNGV. The CDR3 consists of 15 residues. CDR3 protein: CASSFGTVYTGELFF. The CDR3, as DNA: TGTGCCAGCAGCTTCGGGACCGTTTACACCGGGGAGCTGTTTTTT.

The chain recombines TRBV12-5 with TRBJ2-2, with a possible D match to TRBD2 (6 bases). Germline CDR1 and CDR2: LGHNT and FRNRAP. The CDR3 covers 13 residues. V was pared by 4 bases and J by 6 bases, with 9 bases between. CDR3 residues: CASGWAGSGELFF. The CDR3 DNA reads TGTGCTAGTGGTTGGGCGGGGTCCGGGGAGCTGTTTTTT.